This T cell receptor (beta chain) was documented in a study of blood T cell repertoires in COVID-19. Trimming left V 5 bases short and J 5 bases short, with 16 bases between. This CDR3 has 14 residues. The germline CDR1 and CDR2 sequences are SGHNT and YYREEE (reference sequence). Recovered status applied to Cohort 3 donors who had two consecutive negative PCRs. It also applied to those with clearance or with symptom resolution. The protocol was immunoSEQ multiplex PCR, while the TCRdb copy is restricted to in-frame clones and leaves out a portion. The table has approximately 200,000 clones, roughly 87% seen once.

V is TRBV5-4 and J is TRBJ1-2; D is possibly TRBD1 (5 bases). The receptor's source is a woman in her 30s who had recovered from COVID-19. Sequencing was done on a sample of PBMCs or T cells enriched from blood (not recorded which). The CDR3 DNA is TGTGCCAGCAGGCCCGGAGGGGAGAGGTATGGCTACACCTTC. Translated, it gives CASRPGGERYGYTF.